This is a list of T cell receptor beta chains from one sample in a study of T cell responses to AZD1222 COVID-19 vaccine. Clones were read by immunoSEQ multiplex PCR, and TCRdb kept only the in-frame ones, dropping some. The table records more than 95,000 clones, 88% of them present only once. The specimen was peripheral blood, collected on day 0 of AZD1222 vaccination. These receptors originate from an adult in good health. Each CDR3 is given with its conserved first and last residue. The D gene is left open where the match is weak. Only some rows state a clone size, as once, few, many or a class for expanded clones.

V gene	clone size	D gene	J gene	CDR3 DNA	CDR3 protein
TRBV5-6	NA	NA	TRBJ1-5	TGTGCCAGCAGCCCCGGTAGCAATCAGCCCCAGCATTTT	CASSPGSNQPQHF
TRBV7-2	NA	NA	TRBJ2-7	TGTGCCAGCAGCCCAACGACGCAAGCCTACGAGCAGTACTTC	CASSPTTQAYEQYF
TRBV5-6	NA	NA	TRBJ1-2	TGTGCCAGCAAGGAGGGGAACTATGGCTACACCTTC	CASKEGNYGYTF
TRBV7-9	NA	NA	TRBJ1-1	TGTGCCAGCAGCTTACAGGTTGTCTTCACTGAAGCTTTCTTT	CASSLQVVFTEAFF
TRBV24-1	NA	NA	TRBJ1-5	TGTGCCACCAGTGATAAGGGCACAGGAAATCAGCCCCAGCATTTT	CATSDKGTGNQPQHF
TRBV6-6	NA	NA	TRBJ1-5	TGTGCCAGCAGCCCCGGGGATCAGCCCCAGCATTTT	CASSPGDQPQHF
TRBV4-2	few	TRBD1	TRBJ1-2	TGTGCCAGCAGCCAAGGCGGACAGGCTAACTATGGCTACACCTTC	CASSQGGQANYGYTF
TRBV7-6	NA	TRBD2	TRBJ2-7	TGTGCCAGCAGCTTAGTACTAGCGGGGGAGCCCTACGAGCAGTACTTC	CASSLVLAGEPYEQYF
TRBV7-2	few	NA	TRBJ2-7	TGTGCCAGCAGCTTAGCGGACTCACTCGAGCAGTACTTC	CASSLADSLEQYF
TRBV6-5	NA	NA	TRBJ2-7	TGTGCCAGCGGAGTGCAAGGGTACCGAACCTACGAGCAGTACTTC	CASGVQGYRTYEQYF
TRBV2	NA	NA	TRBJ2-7	TGTGCCAGCGCCTATAGCCCGAGTGTGAACGAGCAGTACTTC	CASAYSPSVNEQYF
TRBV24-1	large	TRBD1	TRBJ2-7	TGTGCCACCAGCGCCGGGACAGACTACGAGCAGTACTTC	CATSAGTDYEQYF
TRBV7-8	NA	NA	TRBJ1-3	TGTGCCAGCAGCTTAGGCTCCGAGGGCACCATATATTTT	CASSLGSEGTIYF
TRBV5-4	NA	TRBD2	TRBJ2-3	TGTGCCAGCAGCGTGCCTACTAGCGGTTCATGGGGGAATACGCAGTATTTT	CASSVPTSGSWGNTQYF
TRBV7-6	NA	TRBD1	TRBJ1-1	TGTGCCAGCAGCTTAGAGGCGGCTGGCAGGGGGTTGGCTTTCTTT	CASSLEAAGRGLAFF
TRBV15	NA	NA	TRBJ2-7	TGTGCCACCAGCAGAACTAGCAGCGCCTACGAGCAGTACTTC	CATSRTSSAYEQYF
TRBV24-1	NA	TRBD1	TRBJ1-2	TGTGCCACCAGTCGTCGGACAGGTGATGGCTACACCTTC	CATSRRTGDGYTF
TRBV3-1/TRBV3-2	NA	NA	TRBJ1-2	TGTGCCAGCAGCCATGAGGACTCGCCCCACTATGGCTACACCTTC	CASSHEDSPHYGYTF
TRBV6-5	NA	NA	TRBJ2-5	TGTGCCAGCAGTCGGAGACAAGAGACCCAGTACTTC	CASSRRQETQYF
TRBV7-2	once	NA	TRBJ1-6	TGTGCCAGCAGCTTTTCGAGCTCCTATAATTCACCCCTCCACTTT	CASSFSSSYNSPLHF
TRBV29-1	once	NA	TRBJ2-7	TGCAGCGTTGGGGGCATGGTCTCCTACGAGCAGTACTTC	CSVGGMVSYEQYF
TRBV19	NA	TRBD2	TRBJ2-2	TGTGCCAGCCTTAGCGGGGGGGGTCCCGGGGAGCTGTTTTTT	CASLSGGGPGELFF
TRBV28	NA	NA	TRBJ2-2	TGTGCCAGCATCCTGAAGCGTTCCACCGGGGAGCTGTTTTTT	CASILKRSTGELFF
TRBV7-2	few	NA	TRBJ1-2	TGTGCCAGCAGCTTACCAGGGAACCTCTATGGCTACACCTTC	CASSLPGNLYGYTF
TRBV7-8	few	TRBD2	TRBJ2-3	TGTGCCAGCACCCGGGGCGGGGGAAACACAGATACGCAGTATTTT	CASTRGGGNTDTQYF
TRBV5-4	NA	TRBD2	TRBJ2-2	TGTGCCAGCAGCTTGGGGGCTAGCGGGAACACCGGGGAGCTGTTTTTT	CASSLGASGNTGELFF
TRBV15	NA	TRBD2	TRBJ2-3	TGTGCCACCAGACAAGCGGCGGGGGGCTATAGCACAGATACGCAGTATTTT	CATRQAAGGYSTDTQYF
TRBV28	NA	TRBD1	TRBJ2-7	TGTGCCAGCAGTCTCCAGGGGGCATCCCAATACGAGCAGTACTTC	CASSLQGASQYEQYF
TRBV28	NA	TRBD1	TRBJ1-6	TGTGCCAGCACCCTAAACAGGGGTAATTCACCCCTCCACTTT	CASTLNRGNSPLHF
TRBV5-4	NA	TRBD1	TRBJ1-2	TGTGCCAGCAGCCCCAGGACAGGGGGCTATGGCTACACCTTC	CASSPRTGGYGYTF
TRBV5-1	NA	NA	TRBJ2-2	TGCGCCAGCAGCTTGGACAGACCGAACACCGGGGAGCTGTTTTTT	CASSLDRPNTGELFF
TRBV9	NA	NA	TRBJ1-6	TGTGCCAGCAGCGTAGGAATAGGGGATAATTCACCCCTCCACTTT	CASSVGIGDNSPLHF
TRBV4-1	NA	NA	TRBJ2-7	TGCGCCAGCAGCCAAGAGGAGTTTCGAATCTACGAGCAGTACTTC	CASSQEEFRIYEQYF
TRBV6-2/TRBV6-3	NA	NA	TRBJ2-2	TGTGCCAGCAGCGGAAATACGCCCACAGGGGGGGTCGACACCGGGGAGCTGTTTTTT	CASSGNTPTGGVDTGELFF
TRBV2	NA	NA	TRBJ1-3	TGTGCCAGCAGTGCTTCGAGACGAAACACCATATATTTT	CASSASRRNTIYF
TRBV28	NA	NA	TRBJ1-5	TGTGCCAGCAGTTCGAGGGATCAGCCCCAGCATTTT	CASSSRDQPQHF
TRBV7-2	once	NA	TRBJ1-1	TGTGCCAGCAGCGCACAGAATCAGAACACTGAAGCTTTCTTT	CASSAQNQNTEAFF
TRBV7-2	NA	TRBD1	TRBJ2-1	TGTGCCAGCAGCTTGACAGGGAGCATAGATGAGCAGTTCTTC	CASSLTGSIDEQFF
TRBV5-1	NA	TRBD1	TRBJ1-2	TGCGCCAGCAGCTTGATACCGGGACAGGGTAAAGATGGCTACACCTTC	CASSLIPGQGKDGYTF
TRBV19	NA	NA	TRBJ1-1	TGTGCCAGTAGTATACTTTCCGGGACCACTGAAGCTTTCTTT	CASSILSGTTEAFF
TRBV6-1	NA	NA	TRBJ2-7	TGTGCCAGCAGTGAACCTCGGACAGTGAATAACGAGCAGTACTTC	CASSEPRTVNNEQYF
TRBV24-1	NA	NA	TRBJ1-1	TGTGCCACCAGTGATCCCCGCACAGGAAACACTGAAGCTTTCTTT	CATSDPRTGNTEAFF
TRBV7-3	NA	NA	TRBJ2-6	TGTGCCAGCAGCTTAATCACAGGGCATAAGTCTGGGGCCAACGTCCTGACTTTC	CASSLITGHKSGANVLTF
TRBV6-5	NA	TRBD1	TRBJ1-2	TGTGCCAGCAGTCGGACAGGGGGGAACTATGGCTACACCTTC	CASSRTGGNYGYTF
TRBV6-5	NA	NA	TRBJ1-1	TGTGCCAGCAGTTCCACCTTGGGCAGGGGGAACACTGAAGCTTTCTTT	CASSSTLGRGNTEAFF
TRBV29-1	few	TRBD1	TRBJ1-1	TGCAGCGTCCGGTCCCCACAGGGGGCCAGTATGAACACTGAAGCTTTCTTT	CSVRSPQGASMNTEAFF